The 14 T cell receptor beta chains presented below share a single source sample, sequenced in a study of CD4+ T cells in melanoma. Some clones are missing from TCRdb's copy, which holds only in-frame ones; the method was immunoSEQ multiplex PCR. Altogether roughly 120,000 clones are present, roughly 90% being singletons, with the ten largest covering roughly 3.5%. The sequencing sample was made of peripheral blood. The origin of the receptors is a human donor with melanoma.

The chain has TRBV28 and TRBJ2-1, with D unresolved. The CDR3 extends over 12 amino acids. V was trimmed by 4 bases and J by 8 bases, leaving 9 bases between them. Per germline, CDR1 MDHEN and CDR2 SYDVKM. CDR3 in amino acids: CASSSSSDEQFF. CDR3 in DNA: TGTGCCAGCAGTTCGTCAAGCGATGAGCAGTTCTTC. Complete variable domain (other parts from reference TRBV28 and TRBJ2-1): DVKVTQSSRYLVKRTGEKVFLECVQDMDHENMFWYRQDPGLGLRLIYFSYDVKMKEKGDIPEGYSVSREKKERFSLILESASTNQTSMYLCASSSSSDEQFFGPGTRLTVL.

The rearrangement uses TRBV25-1 and TRBJ2-2, with TRBD1 as a possible D gene (6 bases). This CDR3 is built from 15 residues. Trimming pared 10 bases from V and 6 bases from J, leaving 21 bases between. The germline V gene has CDR1 MGHDK and CDR2 SYGVNS. The CDR3, as DNA: TGTGCCACCCATGGGGGCAGGCTGAGGTCCGGGGAGCTGTTTTTT. Translating gives CATHGGRLRSGELFF.

V and J are TRBV27 and TRBJ2-2; TRBD1 might be the D (5 bases). The ends were cut back, 0 bases at V and 3 bases at J, with 8 bases in the middle. Germline V gene sequence: CDR1 MNHEY, CDR2 SMNVEV (reference sequence). The CDR3 consists of 15 residues. The CDR3 DNA sequence: TGTGCCAGCAGTTTATCCCAGGGTTACACCGGGGAGCTGTTTTTT. Its protein is CASSLSQGYTGELFF.

This chain connects TRBV11-2 to TRBJ2-2; no definite D call. Per germline, CDR1 SGHAT and CDR2 FQNNGV. The CDR3 runs 13 residues. V was cut by 4 bases and J by 5 bases, with 8 bases left in between. As DNA, the CDR3 is TGTGCCAGCAGCTCGGGTCTGACCGGGGAGCTGTTTTTT. Translating it yields CASSSGLTGELFF.

The CDR3 DNA follows: TGTGCCAGCAGTCGGGACAGAAATGAAAAACTGTTTTTT. Its translation is CASSRDRNEKLFF. The V call is TRBV2, the J call TRBJ1-4; the match to TRBD1 covers 7 bases. With V trimmed by 5 bases and J by 5 bases, 2 bases remained unmatched. The V gene's germline CDR1 is SNHLY and CDR2 FYNNEI. The CDR3 is 13 residues long.

This chain connects TRBV13 to TRBJ1-4; D call uncertain. CDR3 size: 14 residues. V lost 0 bases to trimming and J lost 2 bases, with 4 bases between them. Germline loops: CDR1 PRHDT, CDR2 FYEKMQ (reference sequence). CDR3 sequence: CASSLGQTNEKLFF. The CDR3, as DNA: TGTGCCAGCAGCTTAGGACAGACTAATGAAAAACTGTTTTTT.

The chain joins TRBV7-2 to TRBJ2-7; 7 nucleotides align to TRBD2. This CDR3 is 14 amino acids long. The ends lost 7 bases at V and 2 bases at J; junction bases unmatched: 8. The germline V gene has CDR1 SGHTA and CDR2 FQGNSA. This CDR3 reads CASTLLAEAYEQYF. CDR3 nucleotides: TGTGCCAGCACCCTGCTAGCGGAGGCCTACGAGCAGTACTTC.

The chain is built from TRBV19 and TRBJ2-3; TRBD1 matches 9 bases. V gave up 8 bases and J gave up 6 bases; unmatched junction bases: 12. Germline values: CDR1 LNHDA, CDR2 SQIVND (reference sequence). CDR3 length: 15 amino acids. In nucleotides, the CDR3 is TGTGCCAGTTCCCGGGACAGGGAATTACCCGATACGCAGTATTTT. It yields the protein CASSRDRELPDTQYF.

The J gene is TRBJ1-2, the V gene TRBV28, with D unresolved. Germline V gene lookup returns CDR1 MDHEN and CDR2 SYDVKM. V was trimmed by 8 bases and J by 5 bases, leaving 18 bases between them. There are 14 residues in the CDR3. The chain's CDR3 is CASSNSVGRYGYTF. The CDR3 DNA reads as TGTGCCAGCTCCAATTCGGTGGGTAGATATGGCTACACCTTC.

The V gene is TRBV7-3, the J gene TRBJ1-6, with D possibly being TRBD1 (6 bases). The V and J ends lost 5 bases and 7 bases respectively, with 12 bases between them. The germline V gene encodes CDR1 SGHTA and CDR2 FQGTGA. The CDR3 consists of 14 residues. The DNA of the CDR3 is TGTGCCAGCAGCGGACAGCTTTCCAATTCACCCCTCCACTTT. This gives the protein CASSGQLSNSPLHF.

This chain uses TRBV4-3 with TRBJ2-7; 9 bases agree with TRBD2. The CDR3 spans 15 residues. CDR1 is LGHNA and CDR2 is YSLEER in the germline V gene. V shed 5 bases and J 3 bases; nucleotides not matched to a gene: 8. The CDR3 coding sequence is TGCGCCAGCAGCTTGGGACTAGCCCTTAACTACGAGCAGTACTTC. Translation: CASSLGLALNYEQYF.

CDR3 amino acids: CASSKSTSGRTDTQYF. Here the CDR3 DNA reads TGTGCCAGCAGCAAGTCGACTAGCGGGAGAACAGATACGCAGTATTTT. The genes are TRBV7-9 and TRBJ2-3, with 12 bases lining up with TRBD2. J gave up 3 bases and V 5 bases, and 6 bases lay outside the gene matches. CDR1 is SEHNR and CDR2 is FQNEAQ in the germline V gene (reference sequence). The CDR3 extends over 16 amino acids.

J is TRBJ2-1 and V is TRBV18; 9 bases map to TRBD1. The V gene end was trimmed by 5 bases and the J gene end by 6 bases; junction bases not matched to a gene: 5. This CDR3 comprises 14 residues. Germline V gene sequence: CDR1 KGHSH, CDR2 LQKENI. CDR3 bases: TGTGCCAGCTCAAGGGACAGGGTAGGCAATGAGCAGTTCTTC. It yields the protein CASSRDRVGNEQFF.

The chain is built from TRBV5-1 and TRBJ1-1; D perhaps matches TRBD1 (6 bases). V dropped 4 bases and J dropped 3 bases, with 16 bases sitting between them. Germline CDR1 is SGHRS and CDR2 is YFSETQ. The CDR3 covers 15 residues. CDR3 residues: CASSPDGQPHTEAFF. Here the CDR3 DNA reads TGCGCCAGCAGCCCGGACGGACAGCCTCACACTGAAGCTTTCTTT.